These 3 T cell receptor beta chains were sequenced from one sample in a study of type 1 and type 2 diabetes patients. The PCR template was genomic DNA. A primer set of 30 forward and 13 reverse primers amplified the CDR3. TCRdb ran MiXCR on the multiplex PCR reads and lists one entry per CDR3 protein. The sample lists a few hundred thousand distinct CDR3 sequences, around 47% occurring once. The sample consisted of peripheral blood mononuclear cells (PBMCs). The receptors stem from a young man with type 2 diabetes.

The chain carries TRBV29-1 and TRBJ1-1; TRBD1 matches 8 bases. With 7 bases clipped from V and 2 bases from J, the junction kept 6 bases outside the gene matches. CDR1 SQVTM and CDR2 ANQGSEA come from the germline V gene. CDR3 size: 13 residues. The CDR3 DNA follows: TGCAGCGCCCTGACAGGGGCCAACACTGAAGCTTTCTTT. It encodes CSALTGANTEAFF. Together with reference TRBV29-1 and TRBJ1-1, the CDR3 gives the full variable domain: SAVISQKPSRDICQRGTSLTIQCQVDSQVTMMFWYRQQPGQSLTLIATANQGSEATYESGFVIDKFPISRPNLTFSTLTVSNMSPEDSSIYLCSALTGANTEAFFGQGTRLTVV.

The V call is TRBV3-1, the J call TRBJ2-7; D call uncertain. Trimming shortened V by 0 bases and J by 2 bases, and 11 bases separated the two germline ends. The CDR3 consists of 15 residues. CDR1 is LGHDT, CDR2 YNNKEL, per germline (reference sequence). CDR3 DNA sequence: TGTGCCAGCAGCCAAGATCCTTCGGTAGCCTACGAGCAGTACTTC. Translation: CASSQDPSVAYEQYF.

This clonotype was recorded a few times. The CDR3 DNA is TGCGCCAGCAGTGACAGGGGGAGGAATCAGCCCCAGCATTTT. Translation: CASSDRGRNQPQHF. This chain uses TRBV10-1 with TRBJ1-5, with 7 positions matching TRBD1. J gave up 4 bases and V 3 bases, and 3 bases lay outside the gene matches. The CDR3 has 14 amino acids. Germline CDR1 reads WNHNN; CDR2 reads SYGVQD (reference sequence).